This T cell receptor beta chain was retrieved from a study of T-cell reconstitution after alpha-beta-depleted transplantation in children. Points from the study as a whole: Diversity of TCRbeta at day 60 was high in some patients, arising from surviving recipient T cells and thymic progenitors. Among T cells one year after transplant, newly produced cells accounted for most counts and diversity. Several hundred graft clones that had expanded were reportedly the source of alpha-beta T cells about two months after transplant.

Unique molecular identifiers were used in preparing the TCRbeta library. TCRdb redid the calling of the PCR reads with MiXCR, one entry per CDR3 protein. The repertoire holds 200,000 to 300,000 distinct CDR3 sequences, 8.2% seen once, with 6% to 7% in the top ten. Trimming removed 3 bases from V and 0 bases from J, with 15 bases in between. The CDR3 has 16 amino acids. Germline V lookup: CDR1 SGHRS, CDR2 YFSETQ. This clonotype was detected many times. The antigen remains undetermined. Sequences were derived from PBMCs, mostly from graft donor cells, sampled 180 days after TCRalphabeta/CD19-depleted stem cell transplant. V is TRBV5-1 and J is TRBJ1-2; D perhaps matches TRBD1 (5 bases). The origin of this receptor is a male patient younger than 18 who had a stem cell transplant for acute lymphoblastic leukemia, so the T cells may come from the graft donor. CDR3 amino acids: CASSSVGTPANYGYTF. CDR3 in DNA: TGCGCCAGCAGCTCTGTCGGGACTCCAGCTAACTATGGCTACACCTTC.